Below, 31 T cell receptor beta chains from the same sample are listed, as sequenced in a study of blood T cells in healthy people across ages. The authors ran a second PCR of 7 to 11 cycles using a sample-barcoded 5' primer and a J-beta primer mix. Each CDR3 protein gets one entry after TCRdb re-called the 5' RACE reads with MiXCR. The table records 250,000 to 300,000 distinct CDR3 sequences, 25% to 30% of them present only once. The material sequenced was blood. Every receptor here comes from a woman aged 70 to 79 in good health.

This clonotype has a handful of counts. The rearrangement joins TRBV20-1 to TRBJ1-1; 7 nucleotides agree with TRBD1. Germline lookup yields CDR1 DFQATT and CDR2 SNEGSKA (reference sequence). With V trimmed by 3 bases and J by 1 base, 5 bases remained unmatched. This CDR3 has 14 residues. The CDR3, as DNA: TGCAGTGCTAGTAGGAGACAGGGGAACACTGAAGCTTTCTTT. It yields the protein CSASRRQGNTEAFF.

The chain is built from TRBV20-1 and TRBJ2-5; 7 bases fit TRBD1. The junction had 15 bases not matched to a gene; V was cut back by 0 bases and J by 5 bases. The CDR3 is made up of 17 amino acids. CDR1 is DFQATT, CDR2 SNEGSKA, per germline (reference sequence). CDR3 loop: CSARDRRQGSGWETQYF. The DNA for the CDR3 is TGCAGTGCTAGAGATAGGAGACAGGGATCAGGATGGGAGACCCAGTACTTC.

This clonotype was seen more than once but under ten times. The chain links TRBV28 to TRBJ2-5; TRBD1 matches at 9 bases. Trimming at V came to 6 bases and at J to 5 bases, leaving 7 bases not matched to a gene. Germline V CDR1 and CDR2: MDHEN, SYDVKM. The CDR3 totals 14 residues. CDR3 DNA sequence: TGTGCCAGCAGGACCGGGACAGGGTACGAGACCCAGTACTTC. Its protein is CASRTGTGYETQYF.

This clonotype was counted between two and nine times. This sequence joins TRBV20-1 and TRBJ2-3, with 9 nucleotides matching TRBD1. The CDR3 is 14 residues long. Losses at the gene ends were 6 bases for V and 7 bases for J; bases not matched to a gene: 11. Per germline, CDR1 DFQATT and CDR2 SNEGSKA (reference sequence). For the CDR3, the DNA is TGCAGTGCCACCGGGACAGGGATGAGGAATACGCAGTATTTT. This sequence encodes CSATGTGMRNTQYF.

The chain has TRBV20-1 and TRBJ1-1, with 7 positions matching TRBD1. V lost 1 base to trimming and J lost 5 bases; unmatched junction nucleotides: 4. CDR1 and CDR2 from the germline V gene are DFQATT and SNEGSKA (reference sequence). The CDR3 length is 13 residues. CDR3 sequence (DNA): TGCAGTGCTAGAGTGACAGGGAAGACTGAAGCTTTCTTT. Its translation: CSARVTGKTEAFF.

This clonotype was seen a handful of times. This chain links TRBV2 with TRBJ2-7, with D perhaps matching TRBD1 or TRBD2 (5 bases each). V shed 8 bases and J shed 2 bases, with 16 bases lying between them. Germline lookup yields CDR1 SNHLY and CDR2 FYNNEI. CDR3 length equals 14 residues. DNA for the CDR3: TGTGCCAGCGTGCTGGGGCGGGTAGCCTACGAGCAGTACTTC. Translation: CASVLGRVAYEQYF.

V is TRBV5-5 and J is TRBJ1-5, with a possible D match to TRBD1 (6 bases). The CDR3 sequence is 16 residues long. The V end lost 4 bases, the J end lost 0 bases, and 14 bases lay between the germline ends. Germline CDR1 SGHKS, CDR2 YYEKEE (reference sequence). CDR3 protein: CASSKTTGFSNQPQHF. The CDR3 coding sequence is TGTGCCAGCAGCAAGACGACAGGATTTAGCAATCAGCCCCAGCATTTT.

This clonotype appeared a single time. The chain links TRBV4-2 to TRBJ1-6; 7 positions agree with TRBD1. Per germline, CDR1 LGHNA and CDR2 YNFKEQ. CDR3 length: 16 amino acids. V gave up 0 bases and J gave up 8 bases; unmatched junction bases: 7. In DNA form, the CDR3 reads TGTGCCAGCAGCCAAGAAAGCCGGACAGGTTATTCACCCCTCCACTTT. The encoded protein is CASSQESRTGYSPLHF.

This clonotype was counted a single time. This rearrangement joins TRBV3-1 to TRBJ2-4, with D possibly being TRBD1 (6 bases). Germline V lookup: CDR1 LGHDT, CDR2 YNNKEL (reference sequence). V gave up 7 bases and J gave up 2 bases, with 12 bases separating them. The CDR3 runs 14 residues. The DNA of the CDR3 is TGTGCCAGCACCCTGGGACAAACCAAAAACATTCAGTACTTC. Protein: CASTLGQTKNIQYF.

The chain carries TRBV29-1 and TRBJ2-5, with TRBD1 identical over 8 bases. Germline V gives CDR1 SQVTM, CDR2 ANQGSEA. The CDR3 has 11 amino acids. Trimming took 7 bases from V and 5 from J; bases not matched to a gene: 3. CDR3 amino acids: CSGQGSETQYF. The CDR3 coding sequence is TGCAGCGGACAGGGGTCGGAGACCCAGTACTTC.

This clonotype occurred a few times. This sequence joins TRBV6-2 or TRBV6-3 and TRBJ1-3, with 7 bases matching TRBD1. Germline CDR1 is MNHEY and CDR2 is SVGEGT. There are 15 residues in the CDR3. With 2 bases clipped from V and 2 bases from J, the junction kept 3 bases outside the gene matches. The CDR3 loop reads CASSYVGTAGNTIYF. The CDR3 DNA sequence: TGTGCCAGCAGTTACGTGGGGACAGCTGGAAACACCATATATTTT.

The rearrangement joins TRBV28 to TRBJ2-7; 11 nucleotides agree with TRBD2. Germline V gives CDR1 MDHEN, CDR2 SYDVKM. V shed 6 bases and J 6 bases; nucleotides not matched to a gene: 16. CDR3 size: 17 residues. Written as DNA, the CDR3 is TGTGCCAGCAGCCCCGCCTTGGTTCTAGCGGGAGGTCGCGAGCAGTACTTC. Encoded protein: CASSPALVLAGGREQYF.

This clonotype turned up a few times. V usage is TRBV28 and J usage is TRBJ2-7, with 9 nucleotides matching TRBD1. CDR1 is MDHEN and CDR2 is SYDVKM in the germline V gene. CDR3 length equals 16 residues. J was trimmed by 7 bases and V by 5 bases; bases with no gene match: 15. Here the CDR3 reads CASSPSGQGRSLEQYF. DNA of the CDR3: TGTGCCAGCAGTCCCTCGGGACAGGGAAGGTCATTGGAGCAGTACTTC.

This clonotype showed up just a few times. The chain combines TRBV7-2 with TRBJ2-1; TRBD1 matches at 10 bases. This CDR3 contains 14 residues. CDR1 and CDR2 from the germline V gene are SGHTA and FQGNSA. With V trimmed by 3 bases and J by 9 bases, 5 bases remained unmatched. CDR3 loop: CASSFRQGAVEQFF. CDR3 DNA: TGTGCCAGCAGCTTCCGACAGGGGGCGGTTGAGCAGTTCTTC.

This clonotype was counted a few times. At one boundary the junction diverges from the germline segment, which might be a read error. The chain joins TRBV29-1 to TRBJ2-7, with D possibly being TRBD2 (6 bases). The CDR3 consists of 12 residues. CDR1 is SQVTM and CDR2 is ANQGSEA in the germline V gene. The chain's CDR3 is CSGSSGPYERYF. The CDR3 DNA is TGCAGCGGCAGTAGCGGCCCCTACGAGCGGTACTTC.

J is TRBJ2-3 and V is TRBV20-1; tentative D call: TRBD2 (5 bases). Germline values: CDR1 DFQATT, CDR2 SNEGSKA (reference sequence). V was cut by 7 bases and J by 1 base, with 15 bases left in between. The CDR3 is made up of 14 amino acids. CDR3 coding DNA: TGCAGTGGTCGGATATCGAGGGGCACAGATACGCAGTATTTT. Its translation is CSGRISRGTDTQYF.

This clonotype was picked up a small number of times. The V call is TRBV20-1, the J call TRBJ2-5; 9 bases map to TRBD1. The CDR3 is made up of 16 amino acids. Germline trimming cut 0 bases from V and 4 bases from J; bases unmatched to any gene: 9. Germline-derived CDR1 and CDR2 are DFQATT and SNEGSKA (reference sequence). Here the CDR3 reads CSARDLGQGSSETQYF. The CDR3 DNA follows: TGCAGTGCTAGAGACCTAGGACAGGGGTCATCAGAGACCCAGTACTTC.

J is TRBJ2-7 and V is TRBV4-1; no clear D gene. This CDR3 contains 15 residues. The germline V and J ends were trimmed by 1 base and 5 bases, with 15 bases remaining between them. Germline CDR1 is MGHRA and CDR2 is YSYEKL. The CDR3 nucleotides are TGCGCCAGCAGCCAAGGTGATGGCAGGATCGACGAGCAGTACTTC. As protein: CASSQGDGRIDEQYF.

The V call is TRBV20-1, the J call TRBJ1-1; possibly TRBD1 for D (5 bases). Germline CDR1 DFQATT, CDR2 SNEGSKA (reference sequence). V was shortened by 3 bases and J by 4 bases, with 12 bases between the two germline ends. The CDR3 contains 13 residues. CDR3 amino acids: CSASGSGGTEAFF. Here the CDR3 DNA reads TGCAGTGCTAGTGGATCGGGGGGCACTGAAGCTTTCTTT.

This clonotype was seen a handful of times. J is TRBJ2-1 and V is TRBV7-2; D may be TRBD1 (5 bases). The CDR3 has 17 residues. Germline V gene data show CDR1 as SGHTA and CDR2 as FQGNSA. V lost 5 bases and J lost 5, with 22 bases in between. CDR3 in DNA: TGTGCCAGCAGCCCTAGTGGGCAGGGAAAGGGTAACAATGAGCAGTTCTTC. Residues: CASSPSGQGKGNNEQFF.

This clonotype has at least ten counts. The rearrangement links TRBV3-1 to TRBJ2-1; TRBD2 agrees at 14 bases. From germline, CDR1 is LGHDT and CDR2 YNNKEL (reference sequence). CDR3 length equals 17 residues. With 2 bases clipped from V and 8 bases from J, the junction kept 8 bases outside the gene matches. CDR3 amino acids: CASSQYTGTSGSYEQFF. The CDR3 region has the DNA TGTGCCAGCAGCCAATACACTGGGACTAGCGGGAGTTATGAGCAGTTCTTC.

This chain links TRBV4-1 with TRBJ1-4; D is undetermined. V dropped 1 base and J dropped 8 bases, with 11 bases sitting between them. CDR3 length: 14 residues. Germline-derived CDR1 and CDR2 are MGHRA and YSYEKL. This CDR3 is CASSQAVGREKLFF. The CDR3 nucleotides read TGCGCCAGCAGCCAAGCAGTCGGACGGGAAAAACTGTTTTTT.

The table lists this clonotype with a few counts. This chain connects TRBV18 to TRBJ1-5; unclear D gene. The ends were cut back, 4 bases at V and 2 bases at J, with 9 bases in the middle. Germline CDR1 reads KGHSH; CDR2 reads LQKENI. The CDR3 has 14 amino acids. CDR3 sequence (DNA): TGTGCCAGCTCACTGGACGTGGGCAATCAGCCCCAGCATTTT. Translated, it gives CASSLDVGNQPQHF.

The rearrangement links TRBV28 to TRBJ2-3; 11 bases line up with TRBD2. Trimming at V came to 2 bases and at J to 4 bases, leaving 8 bases not matched to a gene. Germline CDR1 MDHEN, CDR2 SYDVKM. The CDR3 runs to 17 residues. CDR3 region: CASSLITSGSGADTQYF. The CDR3 nucleotides read TGTGCCAGCAGTTTAATTACTAGCGGGAGCGGTGCAGATACGCAGTATTTT.

This clonotype was found many times. The genes are TRBV29-1 and TRBJ2-1; 7 nucleotides line up with TRBD2. V lost 7 bases to trimming and J lost 9 bases; unmatched junction nucleotides: 6. Per the germline V gene, CDR1 is SQVTM and CDR2 is ANQGSEA. The CDR3 is 11 residues long. The CDR3 region has the DNA TGCAGCGAGGGGAGCGGGGTTGAGCAGTTCTTC. Its translation is CSEGSGVEQFF.

Ten or more counts support this clonotype. This chain joins TRBV27 and TRBJ2-3; a possible D gene is TRBD2 (6 bases). Germline CDR1 reads MNHEY; CDR2 reads SMNVEV (reference sequence). Trimming took off 8 bases at V and 1 base at J, with 13 bases between the two ends. This CDR3 spans 14 amino acids. The CDR3 protein is CASCRREGTDTQYF. The CDR3 DNA reads as TGTGCCAGCTGTAGAAGGGAGGGCACAGATACGCAGTATTTT.

The chain carries TRBV9 and TRBJ2-5; TRBD2 aligns across 8 bases. Germline values: CDR1 SGDLS, CDR2 YYNGEE. The CDR3 covers 16 residues. The V gene end was trimmed by 4 bases and the J gene end by 1 base; junction bases not matched to a gene: 9. The CDR3 sequence: CASSRLSGSVQETQYF. In DNA, the CDR3 is TGTGCCAGCAGCCGTCTAAGCGGGAGTGTCCAAGAGACCCAGTACTTC.

The rearrangement uses TRBV27 and TRBJ2-7; 10 positions match TRBD2. Germline CDR1 reads MNHEY; CDR2 reads SMNVEV (reference sequence). This CDR3 is built from 15 residues. J lost 4 bases, V lost 5 bases, and 8 bases had no gene match. This chain's CDR3 is CASSLSGGSTYEQYF. In DNA form, the CDR3 reads TGTGCCAGCAGTCTTAGCGGGGGGTCCACATACGAGCAGTACTTC.

This clonotype was counted only a few times. The gene calls are TRBV5-6 and TRBJ2-7; TRBD1 matches at 10 bases. Per germline, CDR1 SGHDT and CDR2 YYEEEE. This CDR3 is 15 amino acids long. The V and J ends lost 4 bases and 9 bases, in that order; junction bases with no gene match: 13. DNA for the CDR3: TGTGCCAGCAGCGGGGTAGGGACAGGGGCTGATAGGCAGTACTTC. Protein: CASSGVGTGADRQYF.

This clonotype was observed a handful of times. The chain is built from TRBV28 and TRBJ2-7, with D possibly TRBD1 on 6 matching bases. Germline assignment: CDR1 MDHEN and CDR2 SYDVKM. Trimming took off 1 base at V and 7 bases at J, with 14 bases between the two ends. CDR3 size: 14 residues. The CDR3, as DNA: TGTGCCAGCAGTTTATCAGGGGTGGCGGGTGAGCAGTACTTC. It is translated as CASSLSGVAGEQYF.

This chain links TRBV7-2 with TRBJ1-4; perhaps TRBD1 as D (5 bases). This CDR3 region has 14 residues. Trimming left V 5 bases short and J 4 bases short, with 11 bases between. CDR1 is SGHTA and CDR2 is FQGNSA in the germline V gene. CDR3 in DNA: TGTGCCAGCAGCCCGACAGAGTTTAATGAAAAACTGTTTTTT. This encodes CASSPTEFNEKLFF.